This TCR beta chain was profiled in a study of T cell responses to AZD1222 COVID-19 vaccine. Study outcomes and limitations: Unmutated variant regions reportedly attract nearly half of all spike-specific TCRs. Mapped onto spike, vaccine-associated CD4 TCRs spanned it and were dominant at 160-218 and 743-854. Clonal diversity may have been underestimated, and the donors were mostly white British, with more females than males.

About this clone itself: Its antigen is unidentified.

Clones were sequenced by immunoSEQ multiplex PCR, and TCRdb holds only the in-frame ones, with some missing. The profile shows around 99,000 clones, 70% to 90% of them singletons. V was cut by 4 bases and J by 0 bases, with 12 bases left in between. This CDR3 region has 15 residues. CDR1 SGHTA and CDR2 FQGNSA come from the germline V gene. The sequenced sample was peripheral blood, obtained 28 days after the second AZD1222 dose. This TCR was sampled from an adult who received the AZD1222 COVID-19 vaccine. The chain recombines TRBV7-2 with TRBJ1-1; the D gene is possibly TRBD1 (5 bases). Written as DNA, the CDR3 is TGTGCCAGCAGCTCCTCGGACATTTTGAACACTGAAGCTTTCTTT. Translation: CASSSSDILNTEAFF.